What follows are 11 T cell receptor beta chains derived from one specimen sequenced in a study of T cell repertoires in cytomegalovirus infection. Each CDR3 protein gets one entry after TCRdb re-called the reads with MiXCR. This table has approximately 310,000 distinct CDR3 sequences, around 25% appearing once. These receptors lack a known antigen. The sample was cultured PBMCs, taken from culture after CMV antigen stimulation. The receptors originated from a human donor in good health (CMV status not recorded). Some clones in this sample may be carry-over from other donors' samples.

This clonotype was observed at least ten times. The rearrangement joins TRBV7-2 to TRBJ2-7; D is undetermined. This CDR3 region has 12 residues. The V end lost 3 bases, the J end lost 4 bases, and 7 bases lay between the germline ends. Germline lookup yields CDR1 SGHTA and CDR2 FQGNSA. Here the CDR3 reads CASSLEQYEQYF. In nucleotides, the CDR3 is TGTGCCAGCAGCTTGGAGCAATACGAGCAGTACTTC.

This rearrangement joins TRBV6-2 or TRBV6-3 to TRBJ1-5; D gene ambiguous. Germline V gene lookup returns CDR1 MNHEY and CDR2 SVGEGT. The CDR3 runs to 14 residues. V was trimmed by 7 bases and J by 5 bases, leaving 15 bases between them. CDR3: CASKLKGVDQPQHF. CDR3 sequence (DNA): TGTGCCAGCAAGCTTAAGGGCGTGGATCAGCCCCAGCATTTT.

This chain joins TRBV5-4 and TRBJ2-6; D might be TRBD1 (6 bases). CDR1 and CDR2 (germline): SGHNT, YYREEE (reference sequence). This CDR3 contains 16 residues. Trimming removed 0 bases from V and 6 bases from J, with 13 bases in between. CDR3 DNA sequence: TGTGCCAGCAGCTTGGCCGCAGGGGTCGTGGCCAACGTCCTGACTTTC. It is translated as CASSLAAGVVANVLTF.

The chain couples TRBV6-2 or TRBV6-3 to TRBJ1-5; D gene ambiguous. Between the trimmed V and J ends, which lost 2 bases and 3 bases, there was a span of 11 bases. Germline CDR1 is MNHEY and CDR2 is SVGEGT. The CDR3 contains 15 residues. CDR3 protein: CASSYTGGANQPQHF. For the CDR3, the DNA is TGTGCCAGCAGTTACACGGGTGGCGCCAATCAGCCCCAGCATTTT.

In this sample, this clonotype turned up a few times. The gene calls are TRBV6-2 or TRBV6-3 and TRBJ2-5, with D perhaps matching TRBD1 (5 bases). V lost 2 bases and J 3 bases, leaving 7 bases between the germline ends. This CDR3 has 13 amino acids. Germline values: CDR1 MNHEY, CDR2 SVGEGT. CDR3 amino acids: CASSYAGKETQYF. For the CDR3, the DNA is TGTGCCAGCAGTTACGCAGGGAAAGAGACCCAGTACTTC.

This clonotype was detected many times. The chain joins TRBV7-2 to TRBJ2-1; either TRBD1 or TRBD2 may supply D (5 bases each). Germline V CDR1 and CDR2: SGHTA, FQGNSA. This CDR3 has 14 amino acids. V was trimmed by 3 bases and J by 5 bases, leaving 11 bases between them. The CDR3 reads CASSLVSGHNEQFF. The CDR3 nucleotides are TGTGCCAGCAGCTTGGTCTCGGGACACAATGAGCAGTTCTTC.

The V call is TRBV9, the J call TRBJ2-5; D uncertain. Per the germline V gene, CDR1 is SGDLS and CDR2 is YYNGEE. Trimming took off 1 base at V and 5 bases at J, with 9 bases between the two ends. This CDR3 is 13 amino acids long. The CDR3 loop is CASSVSAGETQYF. The CDR3 DNA follows: TGTGCCAGCAGCGTATCAGCTGGGGAGACCCAGTACTTC.

This rearrangement joins TRBV18 to TRBJ2-1; TRBD2 might be the D (5 bases). Deletions cut 6 bases from V and 0 bases from J, with 24 bases between. The germline gives CDR1 KGHSH, CDR2 LQKENI. CDR3 length equals 19 residues. CDR3: CASSLRLQDFTSSYNEQFF. As DNA, the CDR3 is TGTGCCAGCTCCCTTCGGCTTCAGGACTTTACGAGCTCCTACAATGAGCAGTTCTTC.

This clonotype was found a few times. This rearrangement joins TRBV11-3 to TRBJ2-1; D is unclear. The ends were cut back, 5 bases at V and 0 bases at J, with 14 bases in the middle. This CDR3 contains 16 residues. Germline V gene data show CDR1 as SGHNT and CDR2 as YENEEA. The CDR3 reads CASSPLGAFSYNEQFF. As DNA, the CDR3 is TGTGCCAGCAGCCCCCTGGGCGCCTTCTCCTACAATGAGCAGTTCTTC.

This clonotype was seen many times. V is TRBV11-2 and J is TRBJ2-1; D possibly corresponds to TRBD2 (5 bases). CDR3 length equals 16 residues. Germline values: CDR1 SGHAT, CDR2 FQNNGV. The V and J ends lost 1 base and 3 bases respectively, with 13 bases between them. This chain's CDR3 is CASSLVRGGYYNEQFF. The CDR3 nucleotides read TGTGCCAGCAGCTTAGTCCGGGGTGGCTACTACAATGAGCAGTTCTTC.

The genes are TRBV30 and TRBJ1-6, with D unresolved. The germline V gene encodes CDR1 GTSNPN and CDR2 SVGIG (reference sequence). The CDR3 extends over 15 amino acids. The V gene lost 4 bases and the J gene lost 0 bases, with 10 bases spanning the gap. CDR3 loop: CAWNGQSSYNSPLHF. CDR3 sequence (DNA): TGTGCCTGGAATGGCCAGAGCTCCTATAATTCACCCCTCCACTTT.